This TCR beta chain was recovered during a study of shared clonotypes between healthy human individuals (dated by TCRdb to about 2020). For the wider study: The cohort included three men and a couple of women between 18 and 49 years of age. Each donor's leukapheresis produced roughly between roughly 0.85 and 10 billion PBMCs. For each donor, CD4 naive and CD4 memory were each given three plates, CD8 naive was given two plates, and CD8 memory was given one plate. Libraries were prepared and TCR repertoires were sequenced by different laboratories using diverse techniques, in order to increase sequencing depth and limit assay-specific biases. To estimate repertoire size and how much clonotype sharing occurs between individuals, the study deeply sequenced the blood TCR repertoires of 5 or 6 healthy adults.

The donors were healthy, HIV-negative adults with no recently reported acute infections or vaccinations. Only Caucasian adults living in Nashville, Tennessee, USA were represented among the donors. Magnetic negative selection was used to enrich CD4+ T cells, after which naive cells were positively selected on CD45RA and the negative fraction became the memory subset. Blood was obtained by leukapheresis, after which PBMCs were separated by Ficoll-Histopaque density gradient centrifugation and cryopreserved in liquid nitrogen vapor phase. Purity and quantity of every magnetically sorted T cell population were checked by analytical flow cytometry. Genomic DNA was isolated from each sorted fraction and quantified by UV absorbance on a Nanodrop 2000c. In regard to this clone: Its cognate antigen has yet to be identified. No much larger clonotype is one base removed from it; base qualities were not supplied.

V and J are truncated by 3 bases and 5 bases respectively, leaving an intervening sequence of 17 bases. Inclusive of the bounding cysteine and phenylalanine, the CDR3 is 15 residues long. Of the read, only the CDR3 DNA is kept; its 45 bases are in frame from base 1. The germline V gene encodes CDR1 SGHTS and CDR2 YDEGEE. Using the deep immunoSEQ assay, TCR CDR3 regions were amplified from genomic DNA by multiplex PCR. Genomic DNA extracted from each cell subset was distributed evenly over all wells of several immunoSEQ 96-well plates, and each plate served as one replicate. For sorted subsets, each replicate PCR was loaded with around 220 ng genomic DNA, equivalent to 25,000 to 30,000 T cell genomes. The purified libraries were quantified using a Qubit 3.0 fluorometer, sized with a Bioanalyzer 2100, and then quantified again using the KAPA Library Quantification kit. A separate single-read 150-cycle Illumina NextSeq 550 flow cell was used to sequence each immunoSEQ 96-well plate. The authors processed their data as follows. Because the immunoSEQ output included only junctional sequences and no quality scores, the filtering could not be the same as the filtering used for full-length reads. To assign V/J genes and CDR3, sequences were annotated using PyIR, a Python wrapper for IgBLAST v1.9, with IMGT germline references. Reads with weak V/J assignments (E-value above 1e-6), missing CDR3, stop codons, out-of-frame junctions, or ambiguous translated residues were removed. V3J clonotypes were defined by identical inferred V gene, J gene, and CDR3 amino acid sequence. The percentage overlap between two repertoires was calculated by dividing the number of shared unique clonotypes by the size of the smaller repertoire. Three approaches were used to assess repertoire richness: RTK rarefaction, the Chao1 estimator, and Recon v2.1 estimates of unobserved clonotypes. Generation probabilities were computed with OLGA for all TCRbeta clonotypes obtained by the gDNA method from a few donors. As stored in TCRdb, this immuneACCESS dataset retains in-frame rearrangements with V and J assigned. A fraction of the clones does not appear; measured against another copy, unresolved V genes explain less than half of the discrepancy, and the remainder lacks a known reason. V and J calls and clone size are as listed in that table; D and trimming were resolved from the DNA. This sample is represented by about a million clones; about 77% of them were singletons. 1.5% of the sample belongs to the ten largest clones.

Points the paper makes about the study in general: Because the study included only a small number of donors, the genetic and exposure-history diversity represented was limited. Sampling was restricted to blood, and TCR repertoires in tissue are likely to differ from TCR repertoires in blood. Higher generation probabilities were observed for clonotypes shared by all four sorted-subset donors than for non-shared clonotypes. Rarefaction of sorted-subset datasets indicated incomplete sequencing despite the large sequencing depth. About 5% of naive CD4, 3.5% of naive CD8, approximately 2% of memory CD4, and around 0.4% of memory CD8 clonotypes were shared across several donors. Estimated clonotype richness was generally larger for naive than for memory subsets. Pairwise subsampling led to the expectation that sequencing depth would affect the degree of clonotype sharing among donors.

The TCR originated in a man aged 18 to 29 in good health. Sequenced sample: memory CD4+ T cells sorted from blood. The cell subset or site label here, explained by the study, means: CD45RA-negative fraction. The chain links TRBV5-8 with TRBJ2-5; the best D guess is TRBD2, with 7 bases matching. CDR3 sequence: CASSSGGADWETQYF. The sequenced DNA: TGTGCCAGCAGCTCTGGGGGGGCCGATTGGGAGACCCAGTACTTC.